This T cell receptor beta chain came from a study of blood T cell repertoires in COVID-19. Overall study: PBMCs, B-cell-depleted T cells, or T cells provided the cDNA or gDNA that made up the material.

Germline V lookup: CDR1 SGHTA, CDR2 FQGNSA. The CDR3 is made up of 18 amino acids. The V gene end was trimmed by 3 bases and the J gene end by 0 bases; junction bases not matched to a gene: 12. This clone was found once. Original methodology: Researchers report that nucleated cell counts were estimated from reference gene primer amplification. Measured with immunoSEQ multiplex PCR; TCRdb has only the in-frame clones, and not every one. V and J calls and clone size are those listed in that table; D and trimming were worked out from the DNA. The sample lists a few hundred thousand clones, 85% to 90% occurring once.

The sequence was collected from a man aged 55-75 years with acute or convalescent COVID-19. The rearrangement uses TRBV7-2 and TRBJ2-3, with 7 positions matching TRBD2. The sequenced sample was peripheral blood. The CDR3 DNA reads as TGTGCCAGCAGCTTGGTGGTAGCGGGTGGACCGAGCACAGATACGCAGTATTTT. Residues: CASSLVVAGGPSTDTQYF.